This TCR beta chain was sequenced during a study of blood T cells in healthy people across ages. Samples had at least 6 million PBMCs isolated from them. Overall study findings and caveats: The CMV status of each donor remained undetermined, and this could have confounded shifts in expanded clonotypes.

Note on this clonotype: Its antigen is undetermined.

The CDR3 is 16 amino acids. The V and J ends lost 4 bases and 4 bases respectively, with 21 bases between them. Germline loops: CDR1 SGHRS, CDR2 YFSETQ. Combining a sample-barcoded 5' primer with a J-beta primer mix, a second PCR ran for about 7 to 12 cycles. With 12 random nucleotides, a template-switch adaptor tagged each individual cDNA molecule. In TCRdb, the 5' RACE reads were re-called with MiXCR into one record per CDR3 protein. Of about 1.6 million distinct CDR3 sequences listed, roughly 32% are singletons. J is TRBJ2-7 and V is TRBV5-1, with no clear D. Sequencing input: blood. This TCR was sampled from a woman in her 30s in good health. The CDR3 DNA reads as TGCGCCAGCAGCCCGTCGCGGCAGGTAGACGTTTACGAGCAGTACTTC. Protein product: CASSPSRQVDVYEQYF.